This TCR beta chain was captured by sequencing in a study of blood T cell repertoires in COVID-19. Only in-frame clones appear in the TCRdb table, and some are missing; sequencing was by immunoSEQ multiplex PCR. The table records 280,000 or so clones, about 87% of them present only once. The receptor comes from a woman aged 25 to 39 who had recovered from COVID-19. The sequenced sample consisted of peripheral blood.

CDR3 bases: TGTGCCAGCAGTTACTCGAGTCCCCCGTTACGAAAGTACTTC. It codes for CASSYSSPPLRKYF. This chain links TRBV6-2 or TRBV6-3 with TRBJ2-7; D gene unclear. In germline, CDR1 is MNHEY, CDR2 SVGEGT. The CDR3 length is 14 residues. Trimming cost V 0 bases and J 11 bases, with 17 bases left between them.